The rows below give T cell receptor beta chains drawn from one sample of a study of blood T cell repertoires in COVID-19. Here immunoSEQ multiplex PCR was the method, and the copy in TCRdb shows in-frame clones only, minus some. The sample has tens of thousands of clones, around 80% seen once. Sequenced sample: peripheral blood. The receptor set was obtained from a man aged 60 to 69 with acute or convalescent COVID-19. The conserved cysteine and the conserved F or W are not part of the CDR3 here. Clone size is given for some rows only: seen once, a few or many times, or a class if the clone is expanded.

CDR3: AWGLIRALKSGANVLT
V: TRBV30
size: NA
J: TRBJ2-6

CDR3: ASSRDSQSNQPQH
V: TRBV2
size: NA
J: TRBJ1-5

CDR3: ASSLGRGRGSTDTQY
V: TRBV13
size: NA
J: TRBJ2-3

CDR3: ARQTGRRNIQY
V: TRBV19
size: NA
J: TRBJ2-4

CDR3: ASRSAGLSYEQY
V: TRBV19
size: NA
J: TRBJ2-7

CDR3: ASSPTGPQETQY
V: TRBV7-3
size: NA
J: TRBJ2-5

CDR3: ASIPPVSSRGHPLNNEQF
V: TRBV28
size: NA
J: TRBJ2-1

CDR3: ASSPHRDTEAF
V: TRBV19
size: few
J: TRBJ1-1

CDR3: ASSLRTSGKNEQF
V: TRBV4-1
size: NA
J: TRBJ2-1

CDR3: ASSPQTGFFRDIQY
V: TRBV7-9
size: NA
J: TRBJ2-4

CDR3: ASSLPTGDGPGELF
V: TRBV7-9
size: NA
J: TRBJ2-2

CDR3: ASSDSIGETQY
V: TRBV6-4
size: NA
J: TRBJ2-5

CDR3: ASSEEETQPQH
V: TRBV7-9
size: NA
J: TRBJ1-5

CDR3: ASSPGTGNEQY
V: TRBV5-4
size: once
J: TRBJ2-7

CDR3: ASSLGLLSNGYT
V: TRBV7-8
size: NA
J: TRBJ1-2

CDR3: ASSARDYNEQF
V: TRBV28
size: few
J: TRBJ2-1

CDR3: ASRAAGEGGELF
V: TRBV4-1
size: NA
J: TRBJ2-2

CDR3: ASSDRAGNQPQH
V: TRBV6-1
size: few
J: TRBJ1-5

CDR3: ASSPSHTQGNYGYT
V: TRBV28
size: NA
J: TRBJ1-2

CDR3: ASSYRPRDEQY
V: TRBV6-6
size: NA
J: TRBJ2-7

CDR3: ATSSSLLAAARDTQY
V: TRBV15
size: NA
J: TRBJ2-3

CDR3: ASSDIAKNIQY
V: TRBV12-3/TRBV12-4
size: NA
J: TRBJ2-4

CDR3: SVRGTGKGYEQY
V: TRBV29-1
size: NA
J: TRBJ2-7

CDR3: ASSRGPGLHTGELF
V: TRBV19
size: NA
J: TRBJ2-2

CDR3: ASSLWAGRGNTIY
V: TRBV27
size: NA
J: TRBJ1-3